Listed here is a single T cell receptor (beta chain). This sample was included in a study of blood T cell repertoires in COVID-19. Overall study: The analysed material was cDNA or gDNA that came from T cells, B-cell-depleted T cells, or PBMCs.

Using immunoSEQ multiplex PCR, the repertoire was profiled, and TCRdb retains in-frame clones only, with some absent. Of more than 85,000 clones listed, 90% to 95% were seen once; the top ten hold more than 0.85%. V lost 2 bases and J lost 3, with 7 bases in between. Germline CDR1 reads MGHDK; CDR2 reads SYGVNS. The CDR3 sequence is 13 residues long. Sequences were obtained from peripheral blood. This clonotype was obtained from a man in his 60s with acute or convalescent COVID-19. The chain combines TRBV25-1 with TRBJ1-1; D not certain. The DNA of the CDR3 is TGTGCCAGCAGTGAAAATCGGTACACTGAAGCTTTCTTT. This translates into CASSENRYTEAFF.